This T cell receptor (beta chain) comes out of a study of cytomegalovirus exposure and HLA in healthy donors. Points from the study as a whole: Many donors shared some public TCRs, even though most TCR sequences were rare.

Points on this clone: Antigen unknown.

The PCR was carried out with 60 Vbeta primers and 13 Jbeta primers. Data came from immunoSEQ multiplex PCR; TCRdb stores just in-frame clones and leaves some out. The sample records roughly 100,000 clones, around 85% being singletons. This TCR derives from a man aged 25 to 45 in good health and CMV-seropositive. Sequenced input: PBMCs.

CDR3 protein: CASSYSGTVTDTQYF. CDR3 DNA: TGTGCCAGCAGCTATTCCGGGACTGTCACAGATACGCAGTATTTT. This sequence joins TRBV5-6 and TRBJ2-3, with a possible D match to TRBD2 (6 bases). CDR1 SGHDT and CDR2 YYEEEE come from the germline V gene. CDR3 size: 15 residues. Trimming stripped 3 bases from V and 2 bases from J, with 13 bases between.